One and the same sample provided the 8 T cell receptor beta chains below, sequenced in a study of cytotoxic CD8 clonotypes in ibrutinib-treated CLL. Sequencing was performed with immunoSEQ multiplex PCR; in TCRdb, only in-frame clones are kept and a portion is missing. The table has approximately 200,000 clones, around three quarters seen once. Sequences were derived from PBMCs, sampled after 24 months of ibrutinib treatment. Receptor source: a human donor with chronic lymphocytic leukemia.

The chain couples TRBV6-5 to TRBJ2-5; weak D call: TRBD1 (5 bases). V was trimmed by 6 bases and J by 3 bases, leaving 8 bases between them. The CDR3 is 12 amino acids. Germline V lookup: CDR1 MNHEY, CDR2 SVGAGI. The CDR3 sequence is CASSATEETQYF. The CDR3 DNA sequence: TGTGCCAGCAGCGCGACAGAAGAGACCCAGTACTTC.

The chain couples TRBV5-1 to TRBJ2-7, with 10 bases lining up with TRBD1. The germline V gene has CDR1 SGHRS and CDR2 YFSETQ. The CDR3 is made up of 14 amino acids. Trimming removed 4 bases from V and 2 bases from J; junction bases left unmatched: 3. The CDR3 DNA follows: TGCGCCAGCAGCGGGGGACAGGGGACCTACGAGCAGTACTTC. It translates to CASSGGQGTYEQYF. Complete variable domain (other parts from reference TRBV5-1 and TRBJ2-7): KAGVTQTPRYLIKTRGQQVTLSCSPISGHRSVSWYQQTPGQGLQFLFEYFSETQRNKGNFPGRFSGRQFSNSRSEMNVSTLELGDSALYLCASSGGQGTYEQYFGPGTRLTVT.

The CDR3 loop reads CASSEGQGVDEQYF. The DNA of the CDR3 is TGTGCCAGCAGTGAGGGACAGGGGGTCGACGAGCAGTACTTC. The J gene is TRBJ2-7, the V gene TRBV2; TRBD1 aligns across 11 bases. CDR1 and CDR2 (germline): SNHLY, FYNNEI. The CDR3 is 14 amino acids. J gave up 5 bases and V 3 bases, and 3 bases lay outside the gene matches.

In DNA, the CDR3 is TGTGCCAGCAACCAAAACAGGGCCCAAGAGACCCAGTACTTC. Translation: CASNQNRAQETQYF. V is TRBV6-6 and J is TRBJ2-5; a weak D match, TRBD1 (6 bases). Trimming cost V 7 bases and J 1 base, with 13 bases left between them. The CDR3 runs 14 residues. CDR1 is MNHNY and CDR2 is SVGAGI in the germline V gene (reference sequence).

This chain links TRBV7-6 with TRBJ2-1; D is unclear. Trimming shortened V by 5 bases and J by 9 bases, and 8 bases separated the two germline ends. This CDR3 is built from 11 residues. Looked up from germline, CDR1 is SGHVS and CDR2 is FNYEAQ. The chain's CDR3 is CASSNVGEQFF. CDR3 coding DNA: TGTGCCAGCAGCAATGTTGGTGAGCAGTTCTTC.

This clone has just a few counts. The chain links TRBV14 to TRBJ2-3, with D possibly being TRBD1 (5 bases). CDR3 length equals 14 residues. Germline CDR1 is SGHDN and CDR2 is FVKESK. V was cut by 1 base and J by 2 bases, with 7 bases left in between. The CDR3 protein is CASSQAGNTDTQYF. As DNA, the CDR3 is TGTGCCAGCAGCCAAGCAGGGAACACAGATACGCAGTATTTT.

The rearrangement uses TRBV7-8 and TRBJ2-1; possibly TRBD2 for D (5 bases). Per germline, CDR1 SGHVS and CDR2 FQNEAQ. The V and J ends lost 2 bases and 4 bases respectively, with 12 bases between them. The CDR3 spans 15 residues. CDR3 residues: CASSLRGIAYNEQFF. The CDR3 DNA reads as TGTGCCAGCAGCTTAAGAGGGATCGCGTACAATGAGCAGTTCTTC.

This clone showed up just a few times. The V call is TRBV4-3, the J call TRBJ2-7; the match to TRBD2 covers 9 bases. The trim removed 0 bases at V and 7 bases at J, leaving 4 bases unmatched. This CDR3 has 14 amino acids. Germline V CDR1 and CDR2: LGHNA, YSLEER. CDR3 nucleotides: TGCGCCAGCAGCCAAGAATGGCTAGCGGGAGAGCAGTACTTC. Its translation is CASSQEWLAGEQYF.